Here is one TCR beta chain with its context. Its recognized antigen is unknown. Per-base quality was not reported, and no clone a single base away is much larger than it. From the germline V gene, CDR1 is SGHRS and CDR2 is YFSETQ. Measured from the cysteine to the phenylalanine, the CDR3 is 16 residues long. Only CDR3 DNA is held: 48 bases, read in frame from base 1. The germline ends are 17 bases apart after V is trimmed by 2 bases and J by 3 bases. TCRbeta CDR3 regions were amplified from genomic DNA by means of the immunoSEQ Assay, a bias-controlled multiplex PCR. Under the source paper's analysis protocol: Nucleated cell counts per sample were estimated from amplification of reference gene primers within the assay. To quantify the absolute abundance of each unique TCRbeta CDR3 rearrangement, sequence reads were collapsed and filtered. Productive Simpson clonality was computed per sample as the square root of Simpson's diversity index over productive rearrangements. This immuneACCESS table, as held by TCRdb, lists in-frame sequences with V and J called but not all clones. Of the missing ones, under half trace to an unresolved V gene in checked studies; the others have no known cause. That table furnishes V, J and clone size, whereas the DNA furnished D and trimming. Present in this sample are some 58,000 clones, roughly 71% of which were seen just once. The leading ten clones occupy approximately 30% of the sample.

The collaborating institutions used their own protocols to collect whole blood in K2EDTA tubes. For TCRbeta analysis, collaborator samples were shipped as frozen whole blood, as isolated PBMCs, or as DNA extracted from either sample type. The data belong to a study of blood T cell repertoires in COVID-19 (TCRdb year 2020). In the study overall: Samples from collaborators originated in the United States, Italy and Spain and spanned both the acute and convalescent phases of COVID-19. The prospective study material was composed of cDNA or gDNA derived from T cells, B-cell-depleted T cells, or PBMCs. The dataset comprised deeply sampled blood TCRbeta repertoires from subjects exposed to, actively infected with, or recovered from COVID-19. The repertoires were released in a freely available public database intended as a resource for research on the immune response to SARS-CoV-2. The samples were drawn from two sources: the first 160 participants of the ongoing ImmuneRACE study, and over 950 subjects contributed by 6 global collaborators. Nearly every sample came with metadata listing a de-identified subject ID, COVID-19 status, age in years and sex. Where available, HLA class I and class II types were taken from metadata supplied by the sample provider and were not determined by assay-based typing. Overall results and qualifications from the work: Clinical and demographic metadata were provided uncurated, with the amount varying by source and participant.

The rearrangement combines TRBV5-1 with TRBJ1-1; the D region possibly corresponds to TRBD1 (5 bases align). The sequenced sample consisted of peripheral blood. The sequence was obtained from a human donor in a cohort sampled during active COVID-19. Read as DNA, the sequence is TGCGCCAGCAGCTTTGGCGGGACCGGGACTTACACTGAAGCTTTCTTT. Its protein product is CASSFGGTGTYTEAFF.